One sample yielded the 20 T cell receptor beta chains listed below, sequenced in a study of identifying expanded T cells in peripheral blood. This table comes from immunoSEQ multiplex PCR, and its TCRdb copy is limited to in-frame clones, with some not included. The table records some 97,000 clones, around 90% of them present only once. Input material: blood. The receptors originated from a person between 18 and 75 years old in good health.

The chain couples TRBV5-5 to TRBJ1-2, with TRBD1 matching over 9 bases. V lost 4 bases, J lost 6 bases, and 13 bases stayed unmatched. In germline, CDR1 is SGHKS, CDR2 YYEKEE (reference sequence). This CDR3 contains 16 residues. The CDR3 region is CASSAAQGQGGDGYTF. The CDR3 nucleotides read TGTGCCAGCAGCGCTGCCCAGGGACAGGGAGGGGATGGCTACACCTTC.

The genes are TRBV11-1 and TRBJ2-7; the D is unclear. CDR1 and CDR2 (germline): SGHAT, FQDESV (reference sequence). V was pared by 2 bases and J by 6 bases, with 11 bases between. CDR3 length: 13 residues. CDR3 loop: CASSLRVIREQYF. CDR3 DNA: TGTGCCAGCAGCTTACGGGTCATCCGCGAGCAGTACTTC. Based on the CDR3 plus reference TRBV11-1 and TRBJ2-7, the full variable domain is EAEVAQSPRYKITEKSQAVAFWCDPISGHATLYWYRQILGQGPELLVQFQDESVVDDSQLPKDRFSAERLKGVDSTLKIQPAELGDSAMYLCASSLRVIREQYFGPGTRLTVT.

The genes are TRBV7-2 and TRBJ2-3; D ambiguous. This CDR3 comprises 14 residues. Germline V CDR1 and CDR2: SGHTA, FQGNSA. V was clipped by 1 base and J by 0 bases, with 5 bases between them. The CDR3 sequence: CASSLDYSTDTQYF. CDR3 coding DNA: TGTGCCAGCAGCTTAGACTATAGCACAGATACGCAGTATTTT.

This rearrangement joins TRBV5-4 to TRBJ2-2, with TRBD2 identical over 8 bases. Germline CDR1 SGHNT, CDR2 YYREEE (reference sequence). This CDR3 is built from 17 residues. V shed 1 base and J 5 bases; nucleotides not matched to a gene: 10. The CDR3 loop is CASSLSAAGVITGELFF. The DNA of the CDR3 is TGTGCCAGCAGCTTGTCAGCAGCGGGAGTAATTACCGGGGAGCTGTTTTTT.

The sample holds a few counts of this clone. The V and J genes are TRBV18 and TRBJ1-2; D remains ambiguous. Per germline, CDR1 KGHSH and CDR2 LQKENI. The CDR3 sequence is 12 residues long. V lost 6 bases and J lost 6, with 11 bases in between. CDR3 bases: TGTGCCAGCTCGCCCCCCGGGCATGGCTACACCTTC. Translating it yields CASSPPGHGYTF. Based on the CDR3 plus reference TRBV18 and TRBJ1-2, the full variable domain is NAGVMQNPRHLVRRRGQEARLRCSPMKGHSHVYWYRQLPEEGLKFMVYLQKENIIDESGMPKERFSAEFPKEGPSILRIQQVVRGDSAAYFCASSPPGHGYTFGSGTRLTVV.

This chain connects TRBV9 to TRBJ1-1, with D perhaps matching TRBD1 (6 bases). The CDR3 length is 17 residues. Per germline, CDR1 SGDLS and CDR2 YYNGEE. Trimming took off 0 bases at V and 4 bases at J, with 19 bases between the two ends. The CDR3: CASSVDPTGLSGTEAFF. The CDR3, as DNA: TGTGCCAGCAGCGTAGACCCCACAGGGCTTAGCGGCACTGAAGCTTTCTTT. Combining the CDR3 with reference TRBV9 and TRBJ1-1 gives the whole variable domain DSGVTQTPKHLITATGQRVTLRCSPRSGDLSVYWYQQSLDQGLQFLIQYYNGEERAKGNILERFSAQQFPDLHSELNLSSLELGDSALYFCASSVDPTGLSGTEAFFGQGTRLTVV.

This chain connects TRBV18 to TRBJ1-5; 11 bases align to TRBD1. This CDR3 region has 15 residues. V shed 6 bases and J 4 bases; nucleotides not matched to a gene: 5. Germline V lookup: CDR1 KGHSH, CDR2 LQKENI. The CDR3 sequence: CASSPGTGGNQPQHF. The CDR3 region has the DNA TGTGCCAGCTCCCCCGGGACAGGGGGTAATCAGCCCCAGCATTTT.

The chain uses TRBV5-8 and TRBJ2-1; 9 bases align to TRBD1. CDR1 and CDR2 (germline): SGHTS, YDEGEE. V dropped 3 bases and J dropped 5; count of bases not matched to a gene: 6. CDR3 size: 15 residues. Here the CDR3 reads CASSSPRTGDNEQFF. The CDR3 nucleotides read TGTGCCAGCAGCTCGCCGAGGACAGGGGACAATGAGCAGTTCTTC.

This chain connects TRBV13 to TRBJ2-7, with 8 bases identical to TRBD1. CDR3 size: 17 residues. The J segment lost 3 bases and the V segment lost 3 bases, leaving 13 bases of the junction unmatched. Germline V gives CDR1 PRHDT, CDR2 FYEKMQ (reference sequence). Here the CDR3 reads CASSFKPGWTGNYEQYF. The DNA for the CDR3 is TGTGCCAGCAGCTTTAAACCGGGTTGGACAGGGAACTACGAGCAGTACTTC.

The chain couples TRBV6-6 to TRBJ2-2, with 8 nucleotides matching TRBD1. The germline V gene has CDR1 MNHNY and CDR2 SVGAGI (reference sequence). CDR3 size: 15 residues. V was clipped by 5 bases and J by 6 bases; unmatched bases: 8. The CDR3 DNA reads TGTGCCAGCAGTCGGGACAGGCGATGGGCCGGGGAGCTGTTTTTT. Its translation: CASSRDRRWAGELFF.

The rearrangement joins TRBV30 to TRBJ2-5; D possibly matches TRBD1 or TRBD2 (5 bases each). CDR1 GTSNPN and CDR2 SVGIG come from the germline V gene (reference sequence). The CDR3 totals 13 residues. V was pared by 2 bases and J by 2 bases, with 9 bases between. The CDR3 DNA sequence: TGTGCCTGGAGTAGGGACCGACAAGAGACCCAGTACTTC. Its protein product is CAWSRDRQETQYF.

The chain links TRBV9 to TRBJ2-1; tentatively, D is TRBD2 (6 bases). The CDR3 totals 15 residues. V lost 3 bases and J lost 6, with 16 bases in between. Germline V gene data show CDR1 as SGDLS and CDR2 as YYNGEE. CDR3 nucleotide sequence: TGTGCCAGCAGCGGGGGAGGTTTTGCATTCAATGAGCAGTTCTTC. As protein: CASSGGGFAFNEQFF.

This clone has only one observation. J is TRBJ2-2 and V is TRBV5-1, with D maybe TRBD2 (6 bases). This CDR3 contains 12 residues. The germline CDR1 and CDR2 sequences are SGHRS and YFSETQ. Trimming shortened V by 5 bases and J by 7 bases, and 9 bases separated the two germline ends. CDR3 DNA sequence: TGCGCCAGCAGTGTCGGGGGCGGGGAGCTGTTTTTT. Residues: CASSVGGGELFF.

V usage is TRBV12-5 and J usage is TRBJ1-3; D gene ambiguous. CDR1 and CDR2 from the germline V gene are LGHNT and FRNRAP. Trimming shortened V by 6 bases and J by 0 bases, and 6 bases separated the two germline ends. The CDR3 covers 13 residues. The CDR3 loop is CASGSTSGNTIYF. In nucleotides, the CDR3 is TGTGCTAGTGGGTCAACCTCTGGAAACACCATATATTTT.

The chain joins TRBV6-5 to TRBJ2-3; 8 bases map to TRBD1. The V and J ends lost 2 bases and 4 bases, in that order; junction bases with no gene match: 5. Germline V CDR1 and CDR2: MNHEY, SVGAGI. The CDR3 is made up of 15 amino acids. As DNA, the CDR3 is TGTGCCAGCAGTTACGGGCCAGGGGGCGCAGATACGCAGTATTTT. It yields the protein CASSYGPGGADTQYF.

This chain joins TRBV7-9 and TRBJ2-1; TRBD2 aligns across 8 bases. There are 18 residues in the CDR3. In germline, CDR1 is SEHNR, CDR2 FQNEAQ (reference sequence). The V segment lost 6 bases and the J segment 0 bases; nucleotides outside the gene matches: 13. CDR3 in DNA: TGTGCCAGCAGTTTGGAACTAGCGGTCTCCTTCTCCTACAATGAGCAGTTCTTC. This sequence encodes CASSLELAVSFSYNEQFF.

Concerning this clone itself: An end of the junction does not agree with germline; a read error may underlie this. CDR3 nucleotides: TGTGCCAGCGGCTTAGGATCCGGGGGTGGAAACACCATATATTTT. Translated, it gives CASGLGSGGGNTIYF. The V and J genes are TRBV7-9 and TRBJ1-3, with D possibly TRBD1 on 5 matching bases. The CDR3 is 15 amino acids. Germline values: CDR1 SEHNR, CDR2 FQNEAQ (reference sequence).

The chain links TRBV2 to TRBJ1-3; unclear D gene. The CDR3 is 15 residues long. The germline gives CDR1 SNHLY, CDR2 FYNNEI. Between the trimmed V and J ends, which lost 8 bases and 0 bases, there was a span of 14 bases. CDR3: CASLRWADSGNTIYF. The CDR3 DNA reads TGTGCCAGCCTTCGTTGGGCCGACTCTGGAAACACCATATATTTT. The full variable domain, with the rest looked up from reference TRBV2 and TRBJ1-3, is EPEVTQTPSHQVTQMGQEVILRCVPISNHLYFYWYRQILGQKVEFLVSFYNNEISEKSEIFDDQFSVERPDGSNFTLKIRSTKLEDSAMYFCASLRWADSGNTIYFGEGSWLTVV.

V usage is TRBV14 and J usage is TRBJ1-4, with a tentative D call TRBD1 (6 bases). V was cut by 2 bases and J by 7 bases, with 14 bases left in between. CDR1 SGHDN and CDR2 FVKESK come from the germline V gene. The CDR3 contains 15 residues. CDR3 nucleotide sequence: TGTGCCAGCAGCCAAACTACAGGGACGGCTGAAAAACTGTTTTTT. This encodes CASSQTTGTAEKLFF.

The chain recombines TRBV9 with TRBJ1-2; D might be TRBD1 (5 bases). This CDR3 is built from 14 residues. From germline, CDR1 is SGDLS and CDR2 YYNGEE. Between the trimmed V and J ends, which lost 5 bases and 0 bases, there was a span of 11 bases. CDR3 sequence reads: CASRGAAANYGYTF. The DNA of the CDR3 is TGTGCCAGCAGAGGGGCAGCGGCTAACTATGGCTACACCTTC.